These 30 T cell receptor beta chains were sequenced from one sample in a study of blood T cell repertoires in COVID-19. Libraries were prepared by immunoSEQ multiplex PCR; TCRdb keeps only in-frame clonotypes and omits some of them. The table includes approximately 230,000 clones, 80% to 90% detected once. The sequenced sample consisted of PBMCs or T cells enriched from blood (not recorded which). Receptors originate from a man aged 35 to 55 who had recovered from COVID-19.

This clone was counted once. The chain recombines TRBV11-3 with TRBJ2-2, with D uncertain. The CDR3 covers 14 residues. V was cut by 5 bases and J by 7 bases, with 14 bases left in between. Looked up from germline, CDR1 is SGHNT and CDR2 is YENEEA. CDR3 loop: CASSPRLGNGELFF. CDR3 coding DNA: TGTGCCAGCAGCCCAAGGCTGGGCAACGGGGAGCTGTTTTTT.

The chain uses TRBV3-1 (or the pseudogene TRBV3-2) and TRBJ1-6, with TRBD1 identical over 8 bases. CDR3 size: 15 residues. V lost 4 bases, J lost 10 bases, and 9 bases stayed unmatched. Germline V gives CDR1 LGHDT, CDR2 YNNKEL (reference sequence). The CDR3, as DNA: TGTGCCAGCAGCCTAGGGACAGGAGGCGTCTCACCCCTCCACTTT. Translated, it gives CASSLGTGGVSPLHF.

V and J are TRBV7-9 and TRBJ2-1, with 9 bases lining up with TRBD2. The trim removed 4 bases at V and 8 bases at J, leaving 18 bases unmatched. The CDR3 totals 18 residues. From germline, CDR1 is SEHNR and CDR2 FQNEAQ (reference sequence). This CDR3 reads CASSSRGGSGLARDEQFF. CDR3 in DNA: TGTGCCAGCAGCTCCCGGGGCGGGTCGGGACTAGCCCGGGATGAGCAGTTCTTC.

The chain has TRBV6-5 and TRBJ1-2; 7 bases align to TRBD1. CDR1 is MNHEY, CDR2 SVGAGI, per germline. The J segment lost 6 bases and the V segment lost 7 bases, leaving 8 bases of the junction unmatched. The CDR3 covers 13 residues. The CDR3 nucleotides read TGTGCCAGCACCGCGACAGGGTTTCATGGCTACACCTTC. Residues: CASTATGFHGYTF.

The J gene is TRBJ2-3, the V gene TRBV5-4; 8 nucleotides match TRBD2. V shed 2 bases, J shed 5 bases, and the junction held 10 bases outside the gene matches. The germline gives CDR1 SGHNT, CDR2 YYREEE (reference sequence). The CDR3 consists of 16 residues. The CDR3 sequence: CASSFSGAGAGDTQYF. CDR3 nucleotide sequence: TGTGCCAGCAGCTTCTCCGGAGCGGGAGCTGGAGATACGCAGTATTTT. Drawing the rest from reference TRBV5-4 and TRBJ2-3, the complete variable domain is ETGVTQSPTHLIKTRGQQVTLRCSSQSGHNTVSWYQQALGQGPQFIFQYYREEENGRGNFPPRFSGLQFPNYSSELNVNALELDDSALYLCASSFSGAGAGDTQYFGPGTRLTVL.

This clone showed up just a few times. The gene calls are TRBV5-1 and TRBJ1-2; the D gene is possibly TRBD1 (5 bases). Germline V gene sequence: CDR1 SGHRS, CDR2 YFSETQ. This CDR3 has 16 residues. Trimming left V 6 bases short and J 0 bases short, with 18 bases between. The DNA of the CDR3 is TGCGCCAGCACCGTAGACTCGGGGGGGTCTAACTATGGCTACACCTTC. Translation: CASTVDSGGSNYGYTF.

The V and J genes are TRBV10-3 and TRBJ1-1; tentatively, D is TRBD1 (5 bases). CDR1 is ENHRY, CDR2 SYGVKD, per germline. Trimming removed 4 bases from V and 7 bases from J, with 7 bases in between. This CDR3 spans 11 amino acids. The DNA of the CDR3 is TGTGCCATCAGTGTAGGGGTTGAAGCTTTCTTT. It codes for CAISVGVEAFF.

This chain links TRBV2 with TRBJ1-5; D is undetermined. Between the trimmed V and J ends, which lost 9 bases and 0 bases, there was a span of 12 bases. The CDR3 sequence is 14 residues long. Germline V gene lookup returns CDR1 SNHLY and CDR2 FYNNEI. The CDR3 coding sequence is TGTGCCAGTCGTCAAGACACTAGCAATCAGCCCCAGCATTTT. Its translation is CASRQDTSNQPQHF. Variable domain in full (rest from reference TRBV2 and TRBJ1-5): EPEVTQTPSHQVTQMGQEVILRCVPISNHLYFYWYRQILGQKVEFLVSFYNNEISEKSEIFDDQFSVERPDGSNFTLKIRSTKLEDSAMYFCASRQDTSNQPQHFGDGTRLSIL.

The J gene is TRBJ2-5, the V gene TRBV19; D is possibly TRBD2 (6 bases). Germline V gene data show CDR1 as LNHDA and CDR2 as SQIVND (reference sequence). Trimming cost V 11 bases and J 0 bases, with 13 bases left between them. The CDR3 totals 13 residues. The CDR3 spells CADNRDYQETQYF. The CDR3 DNA sequence: TGTGCCGATAATCGGGACTACCAAGAGACCCAGTACTTC.

The chain links TRBV30 to TRBJ2-2; 7 bases map to TRBD1. Germline CDR1 and CDR2: GTSNPN and SVGIG (reference sequence). Trimming removed 1 base from V and 6 bases from J; junction bases left unmatched: 5. The CDR3 has 14 amino acids. Written as DNA, the CDR3 is TGTGCCTGGAGTGGACAGGGAAGTCCCGGGGAGCTGTTTTTT. Protein sequence: CAWSGQGSPGELFF.

The rearrangement uses TRBV5-8 and TRBJ1-5; no reliable D call. Trimming shortened V by 0 bases and J by 3 bases, and 10 bases separated the two germline ends. The CDR3 is 15 amino acids. Per germline, CDR1 SGHTS and CDR2 YDEGEE. CDR3 in DNA: TGTGCCAGCAGCTTGGTTCGGGTGATCAATCAGCCCCAGCATTTT. Translated: CASSLVRVINQPQHF.

This chain connects TRBV12-3 or TRBV12-4 to TRBJ2-1; D remains ambiguous. Trimming shortened V by 1 base and J by 15 bases, and 10 bases separated the two germline ends. CDR3 length: 11 residues. The CDR3 DNA sequence: TGTGCCAGCAGTTTAGTCACTACCCGGTTCTTC. This gives the protein CASSLVTTRFF.

This clone was recorded a few times. The genes are TRBV7-8 and TRBJ1-4, with D uncertain. Germline V gives CDR1 SGHVS, CDR2 FQNEAQ. Trimming pared 5 bases from V and 4 bases from J, leaving 8 bases between. This CDR3 region has 13 residues. This CDR3 is CASSTIYNEKLFF. CDR3 bases: TGTGCCAGCAGCACCATCTATAATGAAAAACTGTTTTTT.

The chain joins TRBV28 to TRBJ1-2; D is unresolved. V was clipped by 7 bases and J by 4 bases, with 13 bases between them. This CDR3 is built from 13 residues. Germline V gene lookup returns CDR1 MDHEN and CDR2 SYDVKM. The CDR3 reads CASTQAAGYGYTF. The CDR3 coding sequence is TGTGCCAGCACCCAGGCAGCGGGCTATGGCTACACCTTC.

This chain connects TRBV7-9 to TRBJ2-7; 7 positions match TRBD2. Trimming cost V 5 bases and J 6 bases; bases outside gene matches: 10. Germline V lookup: CDR1 SEHNR, CDR2 FQNEAQ (reference sequence). This CDR3 has 14 amino acids. The CDR3 coding sequence is TGTGCCAGCAGCCGGGGGGAGGGAGTGGGCGAGCAGTACTTC. Its protein is CASSRGEGVGEQYF.

The chain carries TRBV5-1 and TRBJ1-1; D not certain. The CDR3 extends over 19 amino acids. Germline loops: CDR1 SGHRS, CDR2 YFSETQ. V dropped 0 bases and J dropped 0 bases, with 21 bases sitting between them. The CDR3, as DNA: TGCGCCAGCAGCTTGGACGGAGGGCCTTTCGCGGGGATGAACACTGAAGCTTTCTTT. Protein: CASSLDGGPFAGMNTEAFF.

V usage is TRBV6-2 or TRBV6-3 and J usage is TRBJ2-7, with 10 bases aligning to TRBD2. Unmatched junction bases numbered 7, after V lost 6 bases and J lost 5 bases. The CDR3 length is 14 residues. CDR1 is MNHEY and CDR2 is SVGEGT in the germline V gene. The DNA of the CDR3 is TGTGCCAGCAGGCCTAGCGGGAGAGGAAACGAGCAGTACTTC. Its translation: CASRPSGRGNEQYF.

Of note for this clone: The junction and the germline gene differ at one end; a read error may be behind it. The gene calls are TRBV11-2 and TRBJ2-2, with D tentatively TRBD1 (6 bases). Germline values: CDR1 SGHAT, CDR2 FQNNGV. The CDR3 is made up of 18 amino acids. CDR3 sequence (DNA): TGTGCCAACAGCTTAGCAGGGGCCCTGTTCTTGAACACCGGGGAGCTGTTTTTT. This encodes CANSLAGALFLNTGELFF.

The chain is built from TRBV6-5 and TRBJ2-1, with D possibly TRBD2 on 6 matching bases. With 5 bases removed from V and 5 bases from J, the gap between germline ends came to 13 bases. Germline V CDR1 and CDR2: MNHEY, SVGAGI. The CDR3 has 14 residues. CDR3 protein: CASSRGTYDNEQFF. CDR3 coding DNA: TGTGCCAGCAGTCGCGGGACTTACGACAATGAGCAGTTCTTC.

The V call is TRBV5-6, the J call TRBJ2-5, with 8 bases lining up with TRBD2. V shed 2 bases and J 5 bases; nucleotides not matched to a gene: 8. CDR3 length: 15 amino acids. In germline, CDR1 is SGHDT, CDR2 YYEEEE. This CDR3 reads CASSLPAGAVETQYF. The CDR3 DNA is TGTGCCAGCAGCTTACCAGCGGGAGCGGTGGAGACCCAGTACTTC.

This clone has just one count. In nucleotides, the CDR3 is TGTGCCAGCAGCTTTCTAGGCCAAAATAATTCACCCCTCCACTTT. Protein: CASSFLGQNNSPLHF. J is TRBJ1-6 and V is TRBV11-2; D is unclear. Germline-derived CDR1 and CDR2 are SGHAT and FQNNGV. Trimming shortened V by 3 bases and J by 5 bases, and 11 bases separated the two germline ends. This CDR3 comprises 15 residues.

The chain employs TRBV11-2 and TRBJ2-7; D perhaps matches TRBD2 (5 bases). Germline V lookup: CDR1 SGHAT, CDR2 FQNNGV. This CDR3 comprises 12 residues. V dropped 0 bases and J dropped 6 bases, with 6 bases sitting between them. CDR3 nucleotide sequence: TGTGCCAGCAGCTTAGATGAGGGCGAGCAGTACTTC. Translating it yields CASSLDEGEQYF.

This sequence joins TRBV28 and TRBJ2-3; TRBD1 agrees at 11 bases. The CDR3 contains 17 residues. Losses at the gene ends were 5 bases for V and 5 bases for J; bases not matched to a gene: 12. Germline V gene data show CDR1 as MDHEN and CDR2 as SYDVKM. The CDR3 region has the DNA TGTGCCAGCAGTCCGATCGCCGGACAGGGGGCTCGAGATACGCAGTATTTT. This encodes CASSPIAGQGARDTQYF.

The rearrangement links TRBV24-1 to TRBJ1-3, with 11 bases matching TRBD1. This CDR3 region has 15 residues. Trimming took 10 bases from V and 1 from J; bases not matched to a gene: 5. CDR1 KGHDR and CDR2 SFDVKD come from the germline V gene. The CDR3 spells CATGRDRGSGNTIYF. The DNA for the CDR3 is TGTGCCACGGGCCGGGACAGGGGGTCTGGAAACACCATATATTTT.

This clone was seen ten or more times. CDR3 residues: CASRSSRGGADGYTF. The CDR3, as DNA: TGTGCCAGCAGGTCCTCCAGGGGAGGGGCAGATGGCTACACCTTC. V and J are TRBV2 and TRBJ1-2, with D maybe TRBD1 (6 bases). Trimming shortened V by 6 bases and J by 6 bases, and 20 bases separated the two germline ends. Germline V gene lookup returns CDR1 SNHLY and CDR2 FYNNEI. This CDR3 has 15 amino acids.

This sequence joins TRBV6-5 and TRBJ1-6; 8 positions match TRBD1. V trimming: 5 bases; J trimming: 7 bases; junction bases outside the gene matches: 7. The CDR3 is 15 residues long. Germline lookup yields CDR1 MNHEY and CDR2 SVGAGI. Here the CDR3 reads CASSKRTGPNSPLHF. CDR3 bases: TGTGCCAGCAGTAAGCGGACAGGGCCAAATTCACCCCTCCACTTT.

This chain uses TRBV19 with TRBJ1-1; D not resolved. CDR1 and CDR2 from the germline V gene are LNHDA and SQIVND (reference sequence). V was cut by 3 bases and J by 7 bases, with 12 bases left in between. The CDR3 is made up of 13 amino acids. The CDR3 reads CASSMMVSGEAFF. The CDR3 nucleotides read TGTGCCAGTAGTATGATGGTATCAGGTGAAGCTTTCTTT.

The DNA of the CDR3 is TGTGCCAGCAGTCTATCCCCCAACCCTCACCAGGGTGAAAAACTGTTTTTT. It is translated as CASSLSPNPHQGEKLFF. V and J are TRBV28 and TRBJ1-4, with D possibly matching TRBD1 (5 bases). The V gene's germline CDR1 is MDHEN and CDR2 SYDVKM. The ends were cut back, 5 bases at V and 7 bases at J, with 23 bases in the middle. The CDR3 contains 17 residues.

The CDR3 nucleotides read TGTGCCAGCAGCTGGACCGGGGGGGAAAACATTCAGTACTTC. It specifies CASSWTGGENIQYF. The chain recombines TRBV5-4 with TRBJ2-4, with 8 bases matching TRBD2. V shed 3 bases, J shed 5 bases, and the junction held 4 bases outside the gene matches. This CDR3 region has 14 residues. Per the germline V gene, CDR1 is SGHNT and CDR2 is YYREEE (reference sequence).

The V and J genes are TRBV4-2 and TRBJ2-2, with TRBD2 identical over 12 bases. The V gene end was trimmed by 2 bases and the J gene end by 3 bases; junction bases not matched to a gene: 1. The germline CDR1 and CDR2 sequences are LGHNA and YNFKEQ. This CDR3 is built from 16 residues. The CDR3 sequence: CASSQPSGRDTGELFF. The CDR3 bases are TGTGCCAGCAGCCAACCTAGCGGGAGGGACACCGGGGAGCTGTTTTTT.